This T cell receptor beta chain was observed in a study of shared clonotypes between healthy human individuals. Study information: Donor ages ranged 18 to 49 years: a couple of women, three men. Each donor contributed plates that comprised three CD4 naive, three CD4 memory, two CD8 naive and one CD8 memory.

Remarks on this clone: Its antigen is currently unknown.

Findings and limits, study-wide: Between a few donors, naive CD4 clonotypes were shared at a level of around 5.2%.

Trimming removed 0 bases from V and 8 bases from J, with 11 bases in between. Looked up from germline, CDR1 is SGHNT and CDR2 is YYREEE (reference sequence). The CDR3 runs to 13 residues. Assay: immunoSEQ multiplex PCR; the TCRdb copy retains only in-frame clones and omits some. Found here are about 2.4 million clones, more than 90% of them singletons; the top ten hold over 0.12%. This TCR was recovered from a man aged 18 to 29 in good health. V and J are TRBV5-4 and TRBJ1-1; D call uncertain. The sequenced sample was naive CD4+ T cells sorted from blood. Stated subset: CD45RA+ positively selected. CDR3: CASSLDRVVEAFF. The DNA of the CDR3 is TGTGCCAGCAGCTTGGATCGGGTCGTCGAAGCTTTCTTT.